The rows below give T cell receptor beta chains drawn from one sample of a study of T-cell memory formation after mild COVID-19. TCRdb independently ran MiXCR on the 5' RACE reads; one entry per CDR3 protein. The table records about 500,000 distinct CDR3 sequences, roughly 22% of them present only once. Sequenced: PBMCs or a T cell subset sorted from them (not recorded which). The source of these receptors is an adult woman who had mild COVID-19 (a few samples of this study predate the infection). Cell type and time point are not known. Each CDR3 is given with its conserved first and last residue. A D gene is named only where the DNA matches it firmly. Some rows mark clone size as missing; the rest say once, few, many or name a class of expanded clone.

cdr3_length	j_call	clone_size	d_call	v_call	cdr3_aa	cdr3_nt
15	TRBJ1-6	many	TRBD1	TRBV13	CASSIQTGDNSPLHF	TGTGCCAGCAGCATCCAGACAGGGGATAATTCACCCCTCCACTTT
13	TRBJ1-5	few	-	TRBV5-1	CASSRDTNQPQHF	TGCGCCAGCTCCCGGGACACCAATCAGCCCCAGCATTTT
18	TRBJ2-3	few	TRBD1	TRBV3-1	CASSQDLLDRGETDTQYF	TGTGCCAGCAGCCAAGATCTTCTGGACAGGGGAGAGACAGATACGCAGTATTTT
14	TRBJ1-2	-	TRBD1	TRBV7-8	CASRKGTGWDGYTF	TGTGCCAGCAGAAAGGGGACAGGGTGGGATGGCTACACCTTC
16	TRBJ2-1	-	TRBD2	TRBV19	CASSPSAGGAYNEQFF	TGTGCCAGTAGTCCCTCCGCCGGGGGGGCGTACAATGAGCAGTTCTTC
15	TRBJ1-5	-	TRBD1	TRBV15	CATSFDRGRSQPQHF	TGTGCCACCAGCTTTGACAGGGGGCGAAGTCAGCCCCAGCATTTT
14	TRBJ2-3	few	TRBD2	TRBV7-2	CASNSGGPTDTQYF	TGTGCCAGCAACTCGGGAGGACCCACAGATACGCAGTATTTT
15	TRBJ1-2	few	-	TRBV29-1	CSVEGTSSLYYGYTF	TGCAGCGTTGAAGGGACCTCAAGTTTGTACTATGGCTACACCTTC
17	TRBJ2-1	few	-	TRBV7-2	CASSLIPGVGAYNEQFF	TGTGCCAGCAGCTTAATCCCTGGGGTGGGGGCCTACAATGAGCAGTTCTTC
16	TRBJ2-1	-	-	TRBV5-6	CASSLGVGAGYYEQFF	TGTGCCAGCAGCTTGGGAGTAGGGGCGGGGTATTATGAGCAGTTCTTC
13	TRBJ2-3	many	-	TRBV7-3	CASGAADTDTQYF	TGTGCCAGCGGGGCGGCGGACACAGATACGCAGTATTTT
14	TRBJ2-1	few	TRBD1	TRBV27	CASRLTGSYNEQFF	TGTGCCAGCAGATTGACAGGGTCCTACAATGAGCAGTTCTTC
15	TRBJ2-1	many	TRBD1	TRBV12-3/TRBV12-4	CASSAGTGVYNEQFF	TGTGCCAGCAGTGCCGGGACAGGGGTCTACAATGAGCAGTTCTTC
17	TRBJ2-7	few	TRBD1	TRBV4-1	CASSQLGIRDRSYEQYF	TGCGCCAGCAGCCAACTCGGAATCCGGGACAGGTCCTACGAGCAGTACTTC
14	TRBJ2-2	few	-	TRBV11-2	CASSFIRGTGELFF	TGTGCCAGCAGCTTCATTAGGGGAACCGGGGAGCTGTTTTTT
12	TRBJ2-3	many	-	TRBV7-9	CASSTTGYTQYF	TGTGCCAGCAGCACTACAGGGTATACGCAGTATTTT
13	TRBJ2-2	-	-	TRBV5-1	CASSREGAGELFF	TGCGCCAGCAGCCGGGAAGGTGCCGGGGAGCTGTTTTTT
13	TRBJ2-5	-	-	TRBV10-3	CAISRAGQETQYF	TGTGCCATCTCTCGGGCAGGGCAAGAGACCCAGTACTTC
14	TRBJ1-2	-	-	TRBV7-8	CASSLAPGIHGYTF	TGTGCCAGCAGCTTAGCTCCAGGGATCCATGGCTACACCTTC
15	TRBJ2-7	-	-	TRBV6-5	CASSYSRRAKGEQYF	TGTGCCAGCAGTTACTCGCGAAGGGCCAAGGGCGAGCAGTACTTC
14	TRBJ2-5	-	-	TRBV12-3/TRBV12-4	CASSPALYQETQYF	TGTGCCAGCAGCCCCGCCTTGTACCAAGAGACCCAGTACTTC
15	TRBJ2-1	many	-	TRBV7-3	CASSLYKGTYNEQFF	TGTGCCAGCAGCTTATATAAAGGGACGTACAATGAGCAGTTCTTC
16	TRBJ2-2	few	TRBD2	TRBV6-6	CASSLLAAPNTGELFF	TGTGCCAGCAGTTTACTAGCGGCCCCGAACACCGGGGAGCTGTTTTTT
15	TRBJ2-5	few	TRBD2	TRBV3-1	CASSQGLAGAETQYF	TGTGCCAGCAGCCAAGGACTAGCGGGGGCAGAGACCCAGTACTTC
14	TRBJ2-1	-	-	TRBV19	CASRRGTYYNEQFF	TGTGCCAGTAGGCGGGGAACTTACTACAATGAGCAGTTCTTC
12	TRBJ2-7	-	-	TRBV29-1	CSVADSSYEQYF	TGCAGCGTCGCTGACAGTTCCTACGAGCAGTACTTC
15	TRBJ2-7	-	TRBD1	TRBV7-8	CASSTQRGRRDEQYF	TGTGCCAGCAGCACCCAAAGGGGGCGCCGGGATGAGCAGTACTTC
14	TRBJ2-1	once	-	TRBV24-1	CATSDTSGRNEQFF	TGTGCCACCAGTGACACCTCGGGCCGGAATGAGCAGTTCTTC
15	TRBJ2-1	few	-	TRBV5-1	CASSAAGAPDNEQFF	TGCGCCAGCAGCGCGGCAGGGGCGCCAGACAATGAGCAGTTCTTC
14	TRBJ2-7	-	-	TRBV6-4	CASSDRTLPYEQYF	TGTGCCAGCAGTGACCGGACACTCCCCTACGAGCAGTACTTC
16	TRBJ1-3	-	-	TRBV4-2	CASSHRTLTSGNTIYF	TGTGCCAGCAGCCACCGGACTCTCACCTCTGGAAACACCATATATTTT
18	TRBJ2-1	-	TRBD2	TRBV7-8	CASSPTWLAGGPYNEQFF	TGTGCCAGCAGCCCCACTTGGCTAGCGGGGGGGCCCTACAATGAGCAGTTCTTC
13	TRBJ2-1	-	-	TRBV7-2	CASSPGLRVEQFF	TGTGCCAGCAGCCCAGGACTGCGGGTTGAGCAGTTCTTC
14	TRBJ1-1	few	-	TRBV5-1	CASSLGPREDEAFF	TGCGCCAGCAGCTTGGGGCCCAGGGAGGATGAAGCTTTCTTT
15	TRBJ2-2	-	-	TRBV5-1	CASSLDYSNTGELFF	TGCGCCAGCAGCTTGGACTACTCGAACACCGGGGAGCTGTTTTTT
14	TRBJ2-7	-	TRBD2	TRBV9	CASSFSGSAYEQYF	TGTGCCAGCAGCTTCAGCGGGAGTGCCTACGAGCAGTACTTC
19	TRBJ2-1	-	TRBD1	TRBV9	CASSVARTGVRIDYNEQFF	TGTGCCAGCAGCGTAGCAAGGACAGGGGTCCGTATAGACTACAATGAGCAGTTCTTC
15	TRBJ2-3	-	TRBD1	TRBV11-1	CASNKDRGYTDTQYF	TGTGCCAGCAACAAAGACAGGGGATACACAGATACGCAGTATTTT
13	TRBJ2-7	-	TRBD2	TRBV29-1	CSVEGLGLSEQYF	TGCAGCGTTGAGGGACTAGGTCTCAGCGAGCAGTACTTC
14	TRBJ2-4	-	-	TRBV12-3/TRBV12-4	CASSLAGTAGIQYF	TGTGCCAGCAGTTTAGCGGGGACGGCGGGCATTCAGTACTTC
16	TRBJ2-2	-	-	TRBV7-9	CASSFTGTPNTGELFF	TGTGCCAGCAGCTTCACAGGGACCCCGAACACCGGGGAGCTGTTTTTT
13	TRBJ1-2	-	-	TRBV29-1	CSVASVGGYGYTF	TGCAGCGTCGCTTCGGTTGGGGGTTATGGCTACACCTTC
14	TRBJ2-7	-	-	TRBV7-2	CASSTGGGSYEQYF	TGTGCCAGCAGCACAGGGGGGGGCTCCTACGAGCAGTACTTC
15	TRBJ1-2	-	-	TRBV30	CAWSGRGVKFYGYTF	TGTGCCTGGAGTGGGCGCGGGGTGAAATTCTATGGCTACACCTTC
16	TRBJ1-3	few	TRBD1	TRBV4-1	CASSPIQGATGNTIYF	TGCGCCAGCAGCCCAATACAGGGGGCAACTGGAAACACCATATATTTT